Listed below are T cell receptor beta chains from one sample, sequenced in a study of T cells after yellow fever vaccination. TCRdb fed the 5' RACE reads into MiXCR, producing one record per CDR3 protein. The top ten hold roughly 2.6% of the sample, which has about 130,000 distinct CDR3 sequences, more than 6.5% seen once. The sequencing here drew on CD4+ T cells sorted from PBMCs, taken approximately 11 days after the first yellow fever vaccination. The receptor set was obtained from a man aged 18-30 years who received the YFV17D yellow fever vaccine. CDR3s include the opening cysteine and the closing phenylalanine or tryptophan. D genes are given only for firm matches. The listing skips clone size in some rows; elsewhere it reads once, few, many or a size class.

clone size	V gene	D gene	J gene	CDR3 DNA	CDR3 protein
few	TRBV12-5	NA	TRBJ1-5	TGTGCTAGTGGTTTGGTAGGCAGGGATGGCCCAGCTAGAATGGGTCAGCCCCAGCATTTT	CASGLVGRDGPARMGQPQHF
many	TRBV20-1	TRBD2	TRBJ2-3	TGCAGTGCTAGAGTTAGCGGGGGCAGCACAGATACGCAGTATTTT	CSARVSGGSTDTQYF
many	TRBV28	NA	TRBJ2-1	TGTGCCAGCGCTCGGGCGGACCTGTCCTACAATGAGCAGTTCTTC	CASARADLSYNEQFF
many	TRBV4-3	TRBD2	TRBJ2-5	TGCGCCAGCAGCCAAGAGTGGGGGAGGGGTGAGGGGGAGACCCAGTACTTC	CASSQEWGRGEGETQYF
many	TRBV25-1	NA	TRBJ1-2	TGTGCCAGCAGTGAACGTTCGGGGTACTATGGCTACACCTTC	CASSERSGYYGYTF
many	TRBV4-3	NA	TRBJ1-6	TGCGCCAGCAGCCAGGGAGGCGGGTACTCACCCCTCCACTTT	CASSQGGGYSPLHF
many	TRBV16	NA	TRBJ2-6	TGTGCCAGCAGCCCAGCTGGGGCCAACGTCCTGACTTTC	CASSPAGANVLTF
many	TRBV20-1	NA	TRBJ1-1	TGCAGTGCTAGTCTTCCGGGGGGGAACACTGAAGCTTTCTTT	CSASLPGGNTEAFF
many	TRBV7-2	NA	TRBJ2-7	TGTGCCAGCACCAAACCCGACGGTTACGAGCAGTACTTC	CASTKPDGYEQYF
NA	TRBV6-5	NA	TRBJ1-6	TGTGCCAGCAGATTACAGACGGGAGATAATTCACCCCTCCACTTT	CASRLQTGDNSPLHF
many	TRBV12-3/TRBV12-4	NA	TRBJ2-5	TGTGCCAGCAGTTTTCGTTACGCGACCCAGTACTTC	CASSFRYATQYF
many	TRBV7-2	NA	TRBJ2-1	TGTGCCAGCAGCTTTCATAAGAGGCAGTTCTTC	CASSFHKRQFF
many	TRBV6-2/TRBV6-3	NA	TRBJ2-2	TGTGCCAGCATCTCCTCCTGGCAGGGCACCGGGGAGCTGTTTTTT	CASISSWQGTGELFF
few	TRBV7-2	NA	TRBJ2-5	TGTGCCAGCAGCTTGGGTTCCGGGAATGTACAAGAGACCCAGTACTTC	CASSLGSGNVQETQYF
many	TRBV5-6	NA	TRBJ2-1	TGTGCCAGCAGCAAAGGACAGTCCAATGAGCAGTTCTTC	CASSKGQSNEQFF
many	TRBV7-2	NA	TRBJ2-5	TGTGCCAGCAGCGGGTACCAAGAGACCCAGTACTTC	CASSGYQETQYF
many	TRBV5-1	NA	TRBJ2-5	TGCGCCAGCAGCCACGGACGGAACCAAGAGACCCAGTACTTC	CASSHGRNQETQYF
NA	TRBV5-6	NA	TRBJ1-1	TGTGCCAGCAGCGTACAGGGATGGGACACTGAAGCTTTCTTT	CASSVQGWDTEAFF
many	TRBV5-1	NA	TRBJ2-1	TGCGCCAGCACCAGGGGGGACTGGGCCGGTAATGAGCAGTTCTTC	CASTRGDWAGNEQFF
NA	TRBV5-6	NA	TRBJ2-6	TGTGCCAGCAGCCTCCCGGGACAGTGGGGGGTCTCTGGGGCCAACGTCCTGACTTTC	CASSLPGQWGVSGANVLTF
many	TRBV3-1	NA	TRBJ1-2	TGTGCCAGCAGCCAAGCCCTGGGCCGGGGCTATGGCTACACCTTC	CASSQALGRGYGYTF
many	TRBV7-6	NA	TRBJ1-5	TGTGCCAGCAGCAAAACCCCGGACAGACTACAGCCCCAGCATTTT	CASSKTPDRLQPQHF
few	TRBV24-1	TRBD1	TRBJ2-6	TGTGCCACCGGCATCAGTTCGGGACAGGTCACATCACCTGGGGCCAACGTCCTGACTTTC	CATGISSGQVTSPGANVLTF
few	TRBV7-8	NA	TRBJ1-2	TGTGCCAGCAGCTTGCGGGCAGGCTCGACTGGCTACACCTTC	CASSLRAGSTGYTF
many	TRBV5-1	NA	TRBJ2-6	TGCGCCAGCAGGGGCTCTGGGGCCAACGTCCTGACTTTC	CASRGSGANVLTF
many	TRBV7-6	NA	TRBJ1-1	TGTGCCAGCAGCCTCCAAGGGGGAGCTCTGCAGAGAGCTTTCTTT	CASSLQGGALQRAFF
many	TRBV6-2/TRBV6-3	NA	TRBJ1-1	TGTGCCAGCAGTGACTACAGGGTAGAGGCTGAAGCTTTCTTT	CASSDYRVEAEAFF
many	TRBV20-1	NA	TRBJ2-1	TGCAGTGCCCCGCCCCCGGGAGGACAGAGCTCCTACAATGAGCAGTTCTTC	CSAPPPGGQSSYNEQFF
many	TRBV10-3	TRBD1	TRBJ1-6	TGTGCCATCAGTGAGGGACAGGGAAGGCCACCCCTCCACTTT	CAISEGQGRPPLHF
few	TRBV12-3/TRBV12-4	TRBD2	TRBJ2-7	TGTGCCAGCAGTTTAACGGGGGCGGGAGGCGAGCAGTACTTC	CASSLTGAGGEQYF
many	TRBV4-2	TRBD1	TRBJ1-5	TGTGCCAGCAGCCAAGATTTGGGGACAGCTAGTCAGCCCCAGCATTTT	CASSQDLGTASQPQHF
many	TRBV6-1	NA	TRBJ1-1	TGTGCCAGCAGACCCCACTTGAGCACTGAAGCTTTCTTT	CASRPHLSTEAFF
few	TRBV7-8	NA	TRBJ1-1	TGTGCCAGCAGCTTAGCACGGGAAAACACTGAAGCTTTCTTT	CASSLARENTEAFF
many	TRBV20-1	NA	TRBJ1-2	TGCAGTGCTAGAGAGGCCCAGGGGAACTATGGCTACACCTTC	CSAREAQGNYGYTF
many	TRBV9	TRBD2	TRBJ2-1	TGTGCCAGCAGCGTAGTCGGGACTAGCGCTGAGCAGTTCTTC	CASSVVGTSAEQFF
many	TRBV3-1	TRBD1	TRBJ2-7	TGTGCCAGCAGCCAAATGACAGGGAACGAGCAGTACTTC	CASSQMTGNEQYF
many	TRBV29-1	NA	TRBJ2-3	TGCAGCGCCCGCACAGATACGCAGTATTTT	CSARTDTQYF
NA	TRBV18	NA	TRBJ2-5	TGTGCCAGCTCACCAATCCGACCCGCAAACGGGGAGACCCAGTACTTC	CASSPIRPANGETQYF
many	TRBV5-1	NA	TRBJ2-2	TGCGCCAGCACCCCTTGGGGGCTTACCGGGGAGCTGTTTTTT	CASTPWGLTGELFF
few	TRBV20-1	NA	TRBJ1-5	TGCAGTGCCCCCCGCGGTCAGTTCAATCAGCCCCAGCATTTT	CSAPRGQFNQPQHF
many	TRBV9	NA	TRBJ1-1	TGTGCCAGCAGCCCGAGGAGCATGACGAACACTGAAGCTTTCTTT	CASSPRSMTNTEAFF
NA	TRBV5-6	NA	TRBJ1-5	TGTGCCAGCAGCTTGGGTGCGGGGGCTCGCAATCAGCCCCAGCATTTT	CASSLGAGARNQPQHF
many	TRBV5-5	NA	TRBJ2-5	TGTGCCAGCGTCAGACAGGGAGGAGAGACCCAGTACTTC	CASVRQGGETQYF
many	TRBV12-3/TRBV12-4	NA	TRBJ1-3	TGTGCCAGCAGTTTTGGGGGCTCCTCGAGCTCTGGAAACACCATATATTTT	CASSFGGSSSSGNTIYF
few	TRBV20-1	NA	TRBJ1-2	TGCAGTGCTCGGAACCAGGCGTCGGGGCGGGGGAACTATGGCTACACCTTC	CSARNQASGRGNYGYTF
medium-sized	TRBV7-2	NA	TRBJ2-1	TGTGCCAGCAGCTTTATTTACTCCTACAATGAGCAGTTCTTC	CASSFIYSYNEQFF
few	TRBV7-6	TRBD1	TRBJ2-5	TGTGCCAGCAGCTTAGTTGCCAGGGGGCAAGAGACCCAGTACTTC	CASSLVARGQETQYF
few	TRBV18	NA	TRBJ2-2	TGTGCCAGCTCACCCCCTACCGGTTCTGACCGAGGCACCGGGGAGCTGTTTTTT	CASSPPTGSDRGTGELFF
many	TRBV4-3	NA	TRBJ1-1	TGCGCCAGCAGCCAAGAATTTGGCACTGAAGCTTTCTTT	CASSQEFGTEAFF
many	TRBV11-2	TRBD1	TRBJ2-1	TGTGCCAGCAGCCCCCGGACAGGGGCCTACAATGAGCAGTTCTTC	CASSPRTGAYNEQFF
many	TRBV7-9	TRBD2	TRBJ2-7	TGTGCCAGCAGCTCCCCTCGGGGGGATCCTCCCTACGAGCAGTACTTC	CASSSPRGDPPYEQYF